This is a list of T cell receptor beta chains from one sample in a study of OX40 agonist ivuxolimab in advanced cancers. Libraries were prepared by immunoSEQ multiplex PCR; TCRdb keeps only in-frame clonotypes and omits some of them. The repertoire holds about 79,000 clones, with around 92% as singletons. Specimen: CD4+ or CD8+ T cells sorted from blood, collected in a trial of the OX40 agonist ivuxolimab. These receptors were taken from an adult with an advanced solid tumor such as melanoma, head and neck, liver or kidney cancer. The CDR3 runs from the conserved cysteine through the conserved F or W. A D gene is named only where the DNA matches it firmly. Clone size is stated in some rows and not others, as once, few, many or a class when expanded.

d_call	j_call	v_call	clone_size	cdr3_aa	cdr3_nt
NA	TRBJ2-2	TRBV2	NA	CASSGDTGELFF	TGTGCCAGCAGTGGGGACACCGGGGAGCTGTTTTTT
NA	TRBJ1-2	TRBV2	NA	CATSRENYGYTF	TGTGCCACGTCCCGGGAAAACTATGGCTACACCTTC
NA	TRBJ1-2	TRBV5-1	NA	CASSSDQLGNYGYTF	TGCGCCAGCAGCTCCGACCAACTCGGGAACTATGGCTACACCTTC
TRBD1	TRBJ2-5	TRBV20-1	NA	CSAGTDTQYF	TGCAGTGCCGGGACAGATACCCAGTACTTC
TRBD1	TRBJ1-5	TRBV4-1	few	CASSPTSLRGPQPQHF	TGCGCCAGCAGCCCCACCAGCCTCAGGGGGCCTCAGCCCCAGCATTTT
TRBD1	TRBJ1-2	TRBV5-1	NA	CASRPPGQGYGYTF	TGCGCCAGCAGACCACCGGGACAGGGCTATGGCTACACCTTC
NA	TRBJ1-4	TRBV2	NA	CASKNRGTPNEKLFF	TGTGCCAGCAAGAACCGCGGGACACCAAATGAAAAACTGTTTTTT
NA	TRBJ1-4	TRBV27	NA	CASSPDRRLRREKLFF	TGTGCCAGCAGTCCCGATCGGCGGTTGAGAAGGGAAAAACTGTTTTTT
TRBD1	TRBJ1-2	TRBV6-1	NA	CASRKRGGSDYGYTF	TGTGCCAGCAGGAAAAGAGGGGGCTCTGACTATGGCTACACCTTC
NA	TRBJ1-1	TRBV11-2	NA	CASSPVGSVWNTEAFF	TGTGCCAGCAGCCCCGTCGGTTCCGTTTGGAACACTGAAGCTTTCTTT
NA	TRBJ1-5	TRBV5-1	NA	CASSLEGRGNQPQHF	TGCGCCAGCAGCTTGGAAGGGCGCGGCAATCAGCCCCAGCATTTT
TRBD1	TRBJ2-7	TRBV7-3	NA	CASSEKGAREQYF	TGTGCCAGCAGTGAAAAGGGGGCGCGTGAGCAGTACTTC
NA	TRBJ2-1	TRBV19	NA	CASSISGGAHNEQFF	TGTGCCAGTAGTATTTCCGGGGGCGCCCACAATGAGCAGTTCTTC
NA	TRBJ2-2	TRBV14	NA	CASSQVGGANTGELFF	TGTGCCAGCAGCCAAGTAGGAGGGGCGAACACCGGGGAGCTGTTTTTT
TRBD2	TRBJ2-1	TRBV14	NA	CASSQPKNPGRAHEQFF	TGTGCCAGCAGCCAACCGAAGAACCCCGGGAGGGCCCATGAGCAGTTCTTC
NA	TRBJ2-3	TRBV11-2	NA	CASSLRGLGTDTQYF	TGTGCCAGCAGCTTACGGGGTCTCGGCACAGATACGCAGTATTTT
TRBD2	TRBJ2-1	TRBV19	NA	CASSIRVSGSFSYNEQFF	TGTGCCAGTAGTATCCGGGTTAGCGGGAGTTTCTCCTACAATGAGCAGTTCTTC
NA	TRBJ2-7	TRBV6-6	NA	CASSGQSYEQYF	TGTGCCAGCAGCGGGCAATCCTACGAGCAGTACTTC
NA	TRBJ1-5	TRBV28	NA	CASSLGAGSGNQPQHF	TGTGCCAGCAGTTTAGGCGCAGGGTCAGGCAATCAGCCCCAGCATTTT
TRBD1	TRBJ2-7	TRBV28	NA	CASSLGDRVVEQYF	TGTGCCAGCAGTTTAGGGGACAGGGTGGTCGAGCAGTACTTC
TRBD2	TRBJ2-2	TRBV7-6	NA	CASSGIGGSTNTGELFF	TGTGCCAGCAGCGGCATTGGCGGGAGTACGAACACCGGGGAGCTGTTTTTT
NA	TRBJ2-7	TRBV18	NA	CASSSISGTPSYEQYF	TGTGCCAGCTCATCGATATCAGGGACACCTTCCTACGAGCAGTACTTC
NA	TRBJ2-4	TRBV5-1	NA	CASSPRALVPNIQYF	TGCGCCAGCAGCCCCCGGGCCCTGGTTCCAAACATTCAGTACTTC
NA	TRBJ1-1	TRBV7-2	NA	CASSLEGRVADTEAFF	TGTGCCAGCAGCTTAGAAGGTCGGGTTGCAGACACTGAAGCTTTCTTT
NA	TRBJ1-5	TRBV5-8	NA	CASSLDAGTLNQPQHF	TGTGCCAGCAGCTTGGATGCCGGGACCCTGAATCAGCCCCAGCATTTT
NA	TRBJ1-4	TRBV7-9	NA	CASSITGPGEKLFF	TGTGCCAGCAGCATTACAGGTCCCGGTGAAAAACTGTTTTTT
NA	TRBJ2-7	TRBV15	NA	CATSRDRSSYEQYF	TGTGCCACCAGCAGAGACCGGAGCTCCTACGAGCAGTACTTC
TRBD1	TRBJ1-4	TRBV6-1	NA	CASSPPGQGHEKLFF	TGTGCCAGTTCACCGCCGGGACAGGGGCATGAAAAACTGTTTTTT
NA	TRBJ2-7	TRBV10-2	NA	CASSVGQGRTEQYF	TGCGCCAGCAGTGTGGGACAAGGGAGGACCGAGCAGTACTTC
TRBD1	TRBJ2-7	TRBV12-5	NA	CASGLGSGQVGSEQYF	TGTGCTAGTGGTTTGGGTTCCGGACAGGTGGGTAGCGAGCAGTACTTC
NA	TRBJ2-7	TRBV28	NA	CASSPQWQVVSEQYF	TGTGCCAGCAGTCCCCAGTGGCAGGTTGTTAGCGAGCAGTACTTC
NA	TRBJ2-5	TRBV10-2	NA	CASSIIGGPQETQYF	TGCGCCAGCAGTATCATCGGGGGGCCCCAAGAGACCCAGTACTTC
NA	TRBJ2-7	TRBV7-8	NA	CASSLGSISYEQYF	TGTGCCAGCAGCTTAGGATCGATCTCCTACGAGCAGTACTTC
TRBD1	TRBJ2-7	TRBV28	NA	CASSSGQYSYEQYF	TGTGCCAGCAGTTCGGGACAGTACTCCTACGAGCAGTACTTC
TRBD2	TRBJ2-7	TRBV5-4	NA	CASSLEGGRAHEQYF	TGTGCCAGCAGCTTGGAAGGCGGGAGGGCCCACGAGCAGTACTTC
NA	TRBJ2-7	TRBV30	once	CAWSVLGGSEQYF	TGTGCCTGGAGTGTACTTGGGGGTAGCGAGCAGTACTTC
NA	TRBJ1-5	TRBV19	NA	CASSTITGTPRPQHF	TGTGCCAGTAGTACAATCACCGGGACCCCCAGGCCCCAGCATTTT
TRBD1	TRBJ1-2	TRBV25-1	NA	CATEDRANYGYTF	TGTGCCACCGAGGACAGGGCTAACTATGGCTACACCTTC
NA	TRBJ2-4	TRBV28	NA	CASSDLADAKNIQYF	TGTGCCAGCAGTGACCTAGCAGACGCCAAAAACATTCAGTACTTC
NA	TRBJ1-1	TRBV10-3	few	CAIRSGGNTEAFF	TGTGCCATCCGATCGGGAGGGAACACTGAAGCTTTCTTT
TRBD1	TRBJ1-2	TRBV27	NA	CASSQGTGIYGYTF	TGTGCCAGCAGTCAGGGGACAGGGATCTATGGCTACACCTTC
TRBD2	TRBJ2-1	TRBV19	NA	CATSGASGIRGYNEQFF	TGTGCCACTAGCGGGGCTAGCGGGATTCGGGGCTACAATGAGCAGTTCTTC
TRBD1	TRBJ2-1	TRBV19	NA	CASREQGALSYNEQFF	TGTGCCAGTAGAGAACAGGGGGCTCTTTCCTACAATGAGCAGTTCTTC
NA	TRBJ2-7	TRBV5-1	once	CASSLTGSREQYF	TGCGCCAGCAGCTTGACAGGATCCCGCGAGCAGTACTTC
NA	TRBJ2-2	TRBV5-4	NA	CASGADPNTGELFF	TGTGCCAGCGGGGCGGACCCGAACACCGGGGAGCTGTTTTTT
NA	TRBJ2-7	TRBV30	NA	CAWRDPSRQYF	TGTGCCTGGAGGGACCCAAGCCGGCAGTACTTC
NA	TRBJ1-1	TRBV4-2	NA	CASSPQGNTEAFF	TGTGCCAGCAGCCCTCAGGGGAACACTGAAGCTTTCTTT
NA	TRBJ1-2	TRBV6-5	NA	CASSYWAGTTGGGYTF	TGTGCCAGCAGTTACTGGGCAGGGACAACGGGTGGAGGCTACACCTTC
TRBD1	TRBJ1-2	TRBV7-9	NA	CASSFRGLDGYTF	TGTGCCAGCAGCTTCAGGGGGCTGGATGGCTACACCTTC
NA	TRBJ2-7	TRBV7-2	once	CASSLVGKGSYEQYF	TGTGCCAGCAGCTTAGTGGGGAAAGGGTCTTACGAGCAGTACTTC
NA	TRBJ1-1	TRBV5-4	NA	CASSLGTPKDTEAFF	TGTGCCAGCAGCTTGGGGACCCCAAAGGACACTGAAGCTTTCTTT
NA	TRBJ2-3	TRBV5-1	NA	CASSSSPGTDTQYF	TGCGCCAGCAGCTCGTCCCCCGGCACAGATACGCAGTATTTT
TRBD2	TRBJ2-1	TRBV25-1	NA	CASSEPQLAGGDNEQFF	TGTGCCAGCAGTGAACCTCAACTAGCGGGAGGTGATAATGAGCAGTTCTTC
NA	TRBJ1-2	TRBV30	NA	CAWGRDGYTF	TGTGCCTGGGGAAGGGATGGCTACACCTTC
TRBD2	TRBJ2-3	TRBV28	once	CASSPLSGRRTDTQYF	TGTGCCAGCAGTCCCCTAAGCGGGAGGAGGACAGATACGCAGTATTTT
TRBD1	TRBJ2-4	TRBV10-2	NA	CASRTGGGTAPIQYF	TGCGCCAGCAGGACAGGGGGCGGGACTGCGCCCATTCAGTACTTC
NA	TRBJ2-3	TRBV7-8	NA	CASSLRRRLTDTQYF	TGTGCCAGCAGCTTACGGCGGAGACTCACAGATACGCAGTATTTT
NA	TRBJ2-1	TRBV7-2	NA	CASSPRRTEEQFF	TGTGCCAGCAGCCCCCGGCGGACTGAAGAGCAGTTCTTC